Below, 18 T cell receptor beta chains from the same sample are listed, as sequenced in a study of cytomegalovirus exposure and HLA in healthy donors. Here immunoSEQ multiplex PCR was the method, and the copy in TCRdb shows in-frame clones only, minus some. In the table there are 90,000 to 140,000 clones, around 86% of which are singletons. What was sequenced was PBMCs. All receptors come from a woman in her late teens or twenties in good health and CMV-seropositive.

This clone was recorded only once. This chain links TRBV12-5 with TRBJ2-7, with D possibly being TRBD1 (6 bases). Trimming stripped 5 bases from V and 3 bases from J, with 8 bases between. The CDR3 loop spans 12 amino acids. Germline V gene sequence: CDR1 LGHNT, CDR2 FRNRAP. The CDR3 coding sequence is TGTGCTAGTGGTCTGGACAGCTACGAGCAGTACTTC. Protein: CASGLDSYEQYF.

The chain joins TRBV6-5 to TRBJ2-1, with D possibly being TRBD1 (5 bases). This CDR3 spans 12 amino acids. CDR1 is MNHEY and CDR2 is SVGAGI in the germline V gene. V shed 6 bases and J shed 6 bases, with 9 bases lying between them. This CDR3 is CASSRTPNEQFF. In DNA form, the CDR3 reads TGTGCCAGCAGCCGGACACCCAATGAGCAGTTCTTC.

This clone was counted between two and nine times. V usage is TRBV6-4 and J usage is TRBJ1-2; no firm D call. This CDR3 spans 13 amino acids. Germline assignment: CDR1 MRHNA and CDR2 SNTAGT. V was trimmed by 8 bases and J by 0 bases, leaving 10 bases between them. CDR3 nucleotides: TGTGCCAGCCGGAGGTCGGCTAACTATGGCTACACCTTC. This encodes CASRRSANYGYTF.

The chain has TRBV6-1 and TRBJ1-2; 8 bases line up with TRBD1. Germline V gives CDR1 MNHNS, CDR2 SASEGT. V shed 2 bases and J 8 bases; nucleotides not matched to a gene: 7. The CDR3 is made up of 14 amino acids. The CDR3 region has the DNA TGTGCCAGCAGTGAAAGCCAGGGGGCAGGGGGCTACACCTTC. It is translated as CASSESQGAGGYTF.

In DNA form, the CDR3 reads TGTGCCAGCAGTGGATCGGACAGGGAGCAGTACTTC. Translating it yields CASSGSDREQYF. V usage is TRBV6-1 and J usage is TRBJ2-7; 7 positions match TRBD1. CDR1 is MNHNS, CDR2 SASEGT, per germline. The CDR3 is 12 amino acids. The ends lost 4 bases at V and 7 bases at J; junction bases unmatched: 4.

V is TRBV15 and J is TRBJ1-1, with no clear D. With 3 bases removed from V and 2 bases from J, the gap between germline ends came to 10 bases. The CDR3 has 14 residues. CDR1 is LNHNV and CDR2 is YYDKDF in the germline V gene (reference sequence). The CDR3 spells CATSRTHANTEAFF. The CDR3 bases are TGTGCCACCAGCAGGACACACGCAAACACTGAAGCTTTCTTT.

This chain connects TRBV7-9 to TRBJ2-1; TRBD2 aligns across 8 bases. Trimming cost V 2 bases and J 4 bases; bases outside gene matches: 1. Germline V gene data show CDR1 as SEHNR and CDR2 as FQNEAQ (reference sequence). The CDR3 has 14 residues. CDR3 DNA: TGTGCCAGCAGCTTATCGGGAGGGTACAATGAGCAGTTCTTC. Translating it yields CASSLSGGYNEQFF.

The V gene is TRBV28, the J gene TRBJ2-7; unclear D gene. The V gene's germline CDR1 is MDHEN and CDR2 SYDVKM. The CDR3 contains 14 residues. V lost 5 bases and J lost 0, with 11 bases in between. The CDR3 is CASSPPVHSYEQYF. In nucleotides, the CDR3 is TGTGCCAGCAGTCCCCCAGTACACTCCTACGAGCAGTACTTC.

This rearrangement joins TRBV7-3 to TRBJ2-3; no clear D gene. Germline V gene lookup returns CDR1 SGHTA and CDR2 FQGTGA. The V end was cut by 7 bases, the J end by 3 bases, with 17 bases between. The CDR3 totals 15 residues. In DNA form, the CDR3 reads TGTGCCAGCAACCCGACTGATCGCGAGACAGATACGCAGTATTTT. Translating gives CASNPTDRETDTQYF.

The V and J genes are TRBV19 and TRBJ2-7; D gene unclear. Germline V gene lookup returns CDR1 LNHDA and CDR2 SQIVND (reference sequence). This CDR3 has 13 amino acids. The ends were cut back, 8 bases at V and 1 base at J, with 12 bases in the middle. In DNA, the CDR3 is TGTGCCAGTTCTCCTACAGTGTCCTACGAGCAGTACTTC. The encoded protein is CASSPTVSYEQYF.

This clone was detected only once. V is TRBV6-4 and J is TRBJ1-1, with D perhaps matching TRBD1 (5 bases). Germline V lookup: CDR1 MRHNA, CDR2 SNTAGT. V dropped 6 bases and J dropped 1 base, with 9 bases sitting between them. The CDR3 has 13 amino acids. The CDR3: CASSSRENTEAFF. The CDR3, as DNA: TGTGCCAGCAGCAGCAGGGAGAACACTGAAGCTTTCTTT.

The CDR3 is CASTRLLSGPHGPQHF. DNA for the CDR3: TGTGCCAGTACCCGGCTGCTGTCAGGCCCGCACGGGCCCCAGCATTTT. V gene TRBV19 combines with J gene TRBJ1-5, with D uncertain. V lost 7 bases to trimming and J lost 9 bases, with 25 bases between them. Germline values: CDR1 LNHDA, CDR2 SQIVND (reference sequence). There are 16 residues in the CDR3.

This sequence joins TRBV25-1 and TRBJ1-5; TRBD1 aligns across 7 bases. This CDR3 comprises 15 residues. J gave up 4 bases and V 5 bases, and 8 bases lay outside the gene matches. Germline-derived CDR1 and CDR2 are MGHDK and SYGVNS. The chain's CDR3 is CASSSNDRDNQPQHF. CDR3 DNA sequence: TGTGCCAGCAGTTCAAATGACAGGGATAATCAGCCCCAGCATTTT.

The V gene is TRBV7-9, the J gene TRBJ2-7; D not certain. The V end was cut by 5 bases, the J end by 2 bases, with 4 bases between. The CDR3 loop spans 11 amino acids. Germline loops: CDR1 SEHNR, CDR2 FQNEAQ (reference sequence). CDR3 nucleotides: TGTGCCAGCAGCCGAGCCTACGAGCAGTACTTC. Translating it yields CASSRAYEQYF.

The chain carries TRBV7-2 and TRBJ1-2; D is unresolved. Germline CDR1 SGHTA, CDR2 FQGNSA. The CDR3 runs 15 residues. The V and J ends lost 2 bases and 4 bases respectively, with 14 bases between them. CDR3 DNA: TGTGCCAGCAGCTTAACCATGGGCGTTCGCTATGGCTACACCTTC. Its translation: CASSLTMGVRYGYTF.

This clone is a singleton in its sample. The chain couples TRBV19 to TRBJ2-2; no firm D call. CDR1 and CDR2 from the germline V gene are LNHDA and SQIVND (reference sequence). This CDR3 region has 15 residues. V was cut by 7 bases and J by 5 bases, with 17 bases left in between. The CDR3 nucleotides read TGTGCCAGTAATTCGCGGTCAGAAGGTACCGGGGAGCTGTTTTTT. This gives the protein CASNSRSEGTGELFF.

The chain uses TRBV9 and TRBJ1-1, with 8 nucleotides matching TRBD1. Germline assignment: CDR1 SGDLS and CDR2 YYNGEE. V was clipped by 4 bases and J by 0 bases; unmatched bases: 5. The CDR3 extends over 15 amino acids. The CDR3 protein is CASSNRTGMNTEAFF. The CDR3 region has the DNA TGTGCCAGCAGCAATCGGACAGGGATGAACACTGAAGCTTTCTTT.

The chain joins TRBV5-1 to TRBJ2-1, with D possibly being TRBD1 (6 bases). Trimming took 3 bases from V and 4 from J, leaving 14 bases between them. CDR3 length equals 15 residues. In germline, CDR1 is SGHRS, CDR2 YFSETQ. CDR3 DNA: TGCGCCAGCAGCTACAGGCCAGGGGAATACAATGAGCAGTTCTTC. Residues: CASSYRPGEYNEQFF.